The 14 T cell receptor beta chains given below trace back to one sample, sequenced in a study of cytomegalovirus exposure and HLA in healthy donors. Amplification used 60 Vbeta primers and 13 Jbeta primers. The table came from immunoSEQ multiplex PCR; TCRdb's copy has only in-frame clones and leaves some out. This table holds some 160,000 clones, 77% found once. The sequenced material came from PBMCs. The receptor source for this set is a woman in her twenties or thirties in good health and CMV-seronegative.

This clone was detected once. This chain links TRBV9 with TRBJ1-4; no reliable D call. The V and J ends lost 4 bases and 8 bases respectively, with 12 bases between them. CDR1 and CDR2 from the germline V gene are SGDLS and YYNGEE. CDR3 length equals 13 residues. The chain's CDR3 is CASSRSGNEKLFF. In nucleotides, the CDR3 is TGTGCCAGCAGCAGGTCGGGTAACGAAAAACTGTTTTTT. The complete variable domain, with remaining parts taken from reference TRBV9 and TRBJ1-4, reads DSGVTQTPKHLITATGQRVTLRCSPRSGDLSVYWYQQSLDQGLQFLIQYYNGEERAKGNILERFSAQQFPDLHSELNLSSLELGDSALYFCASSRSGNEKLFFGSGTQLSVL.

This clone was counted once. The J gene is TRBJ2-7, the V gene TRBV4-1; TRBD2 aligns across 13 bases. The CDR3 extends over 20 amino acids. Germline V CDR1 and CDR2: MGHRA, YSYEKL. After removal of 4 bases from V and 5 bases from J, the junction contained 20 bases not matched to a gene. The DNA of the CDR3 is TGCGCCAGCAGCCGAAAAGGAAATACCGGGACTAGCGGGATTGGCGACGAGCAGTACTTC. Translating gives CASSRKGNTGTSGIGDEQYF.

For this clone: Other DNA sequences of this sample code for an identical CDR3. This chain uses TRBV5-1 with TRBJ2-2; 8 nucleotides agree with TRBD2. J was trimmed by 6 bases and V by 4 bases; bases with no gene match: 8. CDR1 and CDR2 from the germline V gene are SGHRS and YFSETQ. The CDR3 consists of 15 residues. CDR3 sequence: CASSLALAGPGELFF. The CDR3 DNA is TGCGCCAGCAGCCTGGCCCTAGCGGGTCCCGGGGAGCTGTTTTTT.

The chain recombines TRBV2 with TRBJ2-3, with a tentative D call TRBD2 (6 bases). Germline assignment: CDR1 SNHLY and CDR2 FYNNEI. The CDR3 length is 12 residues. V dropped 3 bases and J dropped 6 bases, with 7 bases sitting between them. CDR3: CASSDAGDTQYF. In DNA, the CDR3 is TGTGCCAGCAGTGATGCGGGGGATACGCAGTATTTT.

The CDR3 coding sequence is TGCGCCAGCGGGGTACAGGGGGGCCGAACTGAAGCTTTCTTT. It is translated as CASGVQGGRTEAFF. The gene calls are TRBV5-1 and TRBJ1-1, with TRBD1 matching 8 bases. CDR1 and CDR2 from the germline V gene are SGHRS and YFSETQ. This CDR3 has 14 residues. Trimming took 7 bases from V and 5 from J; bases not matched to a gene: 10.

This clone was detected a few times. The chain has TRBV15 and TRBJ1-4; 9 positions agree with TRBD1. The CDR3 runs 14 residues. Germline trimming cut 4 bases from V and 5 bases from J; bases unmatched to any gene: 2. Per the germline V gene, CDR1 is LNHNV and CDR2 is YYDKDF (reference sequence). As DNA, the CDR3 is TGTGCCACCAGCAAGGACAGGGGAAATGAAAAACTGTTTTTT. This gives the protein CATSKDRGNEKLFF.

The chain uses TRBV18 and TRBJ1-1, with D perhaps matching TRBD1 (6 bases). The V end lost 6 bases, the J end lost 4 bases, and 9 bases lay between the germline ends. The CDR3 covers 12 residues. Germline assignment: CDR1 KGHSH and CDR2 LQKENI. For the CDR3, the DNA is TGTGCCAGCTCCCACAGGGTCACTGAAGCTTTCTTT. Translated, it gives CASSHRVTEAFF.

This clone showed up just once. The chain has TRBV7-3 and TRBJ2-3; D may be TRBD2 (6 bases). The CDR3 loop spans 17 amino acids. V lost 1 base and J lost 6, with 20 bases in between. CDR1 is SGHTA, CDR2 FQGTGA, per germline. CDR3 loop: CASSLNPSRARGDTQYF. The CDR3 DNA is TGTGCCAGCAGCTTAAACCCCTCGCGGGCCCGGGGGGATACGCAGTATTTT.

The rearrangement joins TRBV19 to TRBJ1-5; possible D gene TRBD1, 5 bases. The ends were cut back, 6 bases at V and 0 bases at J, with 12 bases in the middle. Germline CDR1 is LNHDA and CDR2 is SQIVND (reference sequence). There are 15 residues in the CDR3. CDR3 in DNA: TGTGCCAGTAGCCAGACAGATTATAGCAATCAGCCCCAGCATTTT. Its translation: CASSQTDYSNQPQHF.

The chain recombines TRBV7-2 with TRBJ2-7, with 9 bases that match TRBD1. CDR3 size: 14 residues. The J segment lost 2 bases and the V segment lost 3 bases, leaving 2 bases of the junction unmatched. Germline V CDR1 and CDR2: SGHTA, FQGNSA. The CDR3 is CASSFGTGTYEQYF. The CDR3 nucleotides are TGTGCCAGCAGCTTCGGGACAGGGACCTACGAGCAGTACTTC.

This clone was observed a few times. This chain links TRBV6-5 with TRBJ2-7; 8 bases fit TRBD1. CDR1 is MNHEY and CDR2 is SVGAGI in the germline V gene. V shed 2 bases and J 0 bases; nucleotides not matched to a gene: 3. The CDR3 contains 15 residues. In DNA, the CDR3 is TGTGCCAGCAGTTACGGGGGACAGGACTCCTACGAGCAGTACTTC. Translation gives CASSYGGQDSYEQYF.

The chain joins TRBV7-9 to TRBJ2-1; 8 nucleotides agree with TRBD1. The length of the CDR3 is 14 residues. The V gene's germline CDR1 is SEHNR and CDR2 FQNEAQ (reference sequence). V was pared by 3 bases and J by 6 bases, with 4 bases of the junction left unmatched. The CDR3 region is CASSFRDRLNEQFF. CDR3 nucleotides: TGTGCCAGCAGCTTCCGGGACAGGCTCAATGAGCAGTTCTTC.

A few counts support this clone. The V gene is TRBV6-5, the J gene TRBJ2-5; TRBD1 might be the D (6 bases). Trimming took off 7 bases at V and 5 bases at J, with 17 bases between the two ends. From germline, CDR1 is MNHEY and CDR2 SVGAGI. The CDR3 is 14 amino acids. The CDR3 loop reads CASKPYRVRETQYF. In DNA form, the CDR3 reads TGTGCCAGCAAACCCTACAGGGTTCGGGAGACCCAGTACTTC.

The rearrangement links TRBV6-1 to TRBJ1-1, with a tentative D call TRBD1 (6 bases). V was shortened by 3 bases and J by 5 bases, with 22 bases between the two germline ends. Germline-derived CDR1 and CDR2 are MNHNS and SASEGT. This CDR3 is 17 amino acids long. The CDR3 here is CASSDAGSRTGKTEAFF. The CDR3 DNA sequence: TGTGCCAGCAGTGATGCAGGCTCCCGTACAGGGAAGACTGAAGCTTTCTTT.